The 2 T cell receptor beta chains presented below share a single source sample, sequenced in a study of T cell responses to AZD1222 COVID-19 vaccine. Using immunoSEQ multiplex PCR, the repertoire was profiled, and TCRdb retains in-frame clones only, with some absent. The data hold around 66,000 clones, with 88% observed a single time. Specimen: peripheral blood, collected 28 days after the second dose of the MenACWY control vaccine. The receptor source for this set is an adult who received the MenACWY meningococcal vaccine as a control.

The count of this clone is one. The chain combines TRBV10-3 with TRBJ1-6, with D possibly TRBD1 on 6 matching bases. This CDR3 has 14 residues. Trimming took off 6 bases at V and 9 bases at J, with 15 bases between the two ends. The germline CDR1 and CDR2 sequences are ENHRY and SYGVKD. The CDR3, as DNA: TGTGCCATCAGGACGGGGGCCGAGAGTTCACCCCTCCACTTT. This translates into CAIRTGAESSPLHF.

This clone showed up just once. The V gene is TRBV14, the J gene TRBJ2-3, with D unresolved. Looked up from germline, CDR1 is SGHDN and CDR2 is FVKESK. The V and J ends lost 0 bases and 1 base respectively, with 5 bases between them. CDR3 size: 14 residues. This CDR3 is CASSQDPGTDTQYF. Written as DNA, the CDR3 is TGTGCCAGCAGCCAAGATCCGGGCACAGATACGCAGTATTTT. Using reference TRBV14 and TRBJ2-3 for the parts outside the CDR3, the full variable domain is EAGVTQFPSHSVIEKGQTVTLRCDPISGHDNLYWYRRVMGKEIKFLLHFVKESKQDESGMPNNRFLAERTGGTYSTLKVQPAELEDSGVYFCASSQDPGTDTQYFGPGTRLTVL.